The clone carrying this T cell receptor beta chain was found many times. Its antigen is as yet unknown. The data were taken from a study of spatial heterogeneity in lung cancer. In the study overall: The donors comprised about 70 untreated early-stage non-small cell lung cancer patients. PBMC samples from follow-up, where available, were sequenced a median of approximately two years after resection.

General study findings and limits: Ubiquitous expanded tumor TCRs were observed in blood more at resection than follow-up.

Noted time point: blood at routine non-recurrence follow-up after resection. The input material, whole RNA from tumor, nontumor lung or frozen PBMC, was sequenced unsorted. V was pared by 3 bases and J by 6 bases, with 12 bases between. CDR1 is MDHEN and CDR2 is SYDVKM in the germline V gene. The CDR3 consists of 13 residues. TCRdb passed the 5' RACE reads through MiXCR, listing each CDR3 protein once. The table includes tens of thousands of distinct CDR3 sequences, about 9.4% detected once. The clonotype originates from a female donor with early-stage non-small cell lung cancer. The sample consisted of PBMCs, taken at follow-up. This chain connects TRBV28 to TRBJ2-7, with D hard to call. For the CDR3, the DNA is TGTGCCAGCAGTTTCGGCCGGTTGCGCGAGCAGTACTTC. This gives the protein CASSFGRLREQYF.